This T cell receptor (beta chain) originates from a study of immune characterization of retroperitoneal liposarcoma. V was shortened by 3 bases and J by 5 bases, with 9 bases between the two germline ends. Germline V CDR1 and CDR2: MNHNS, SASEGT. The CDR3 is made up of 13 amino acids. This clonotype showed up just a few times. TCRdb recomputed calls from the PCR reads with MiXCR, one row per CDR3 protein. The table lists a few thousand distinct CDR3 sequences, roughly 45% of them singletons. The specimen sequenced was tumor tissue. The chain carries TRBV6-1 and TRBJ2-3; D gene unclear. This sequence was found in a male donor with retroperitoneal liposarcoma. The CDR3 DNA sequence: TGTGCCAGCAGTGATCAAGTTGGAGATACGCAGTATTTT. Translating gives CASSDQVGDTQYF.